These T cell receptor beta chains were read from a single sample in a study of blood T cell repertoires in COVID-19. Sequencing used immunoSEQ multiplex PCR; TCRdb keeps in-frame clones, though not all of them. The data contain approximately 290,000 clones, about 89% of them seen just once; the ten biggest clones take up roughly 0.8%. Sequencing was performed on peripheral blood. These receptors came from a man aged 25-45 years with acute or convalescent COVID-19. The CDR3 runs from the conserved cysteine through the conserved F or W. A D gene is named only where the DNA matches it firmly.

>15|TRBV6-5|.
CASSPPFGANTEAFF
>12|TRBV5-6|.
CASSLTGTEAFF
>14|TRBV7-9|TRBD1
CASSRTGTEYEQYF
>15|TRBV4-1|TRBD1
CASNVDRDSNQPQHF
>15|TRBV10-3|.
CAISEFSGANYEQYF
>13|TRBV9|.
CASSPEGNQPQHF
>13|TRBV7-3|.
CASSRGDGYGYTF
>16|TRBV4-2|TRBD1
CASSQAGTGASYEQYF
>15|TRBV6-5|.
CASSTGRWDGGEQYF
>14|TRBV6-5|.
CASSYKQVIHEQFF
>13|TRBV10-1|.
CASSNRQGDEQYF
>13|TRBV5-4|.
CASSLEQSYGYTF
>18|TRBV21-1|.
CASSNSTGEEDYNSPLHF
>12|TRBV29-1|.
CSVRIGNEKLFF
>14|TRBV5-1|TRBD1
CASSLDRGSQPQHF
>13|TRBV5-8|.
CASSLGAGNEQYF
>16|TRBV7-3|TRBD2
CASSPQGAGETYEQFF
>18|TRBV4-1|.
CASSQDEKFDRKSYEQYF
>18|TRBV18|TRBD1
CASSGDSLVWSSGNTIYF
>13|TRBV6-1|.
CASSEGDGRGYTF
>10|TRBV30|.
CAWNRVVNTF
>16|TRBV7-9|.
CASSAVGTLNTGELFF
>16|TRBV9|TRBD1
CASSERGPSSYNEQFF
>15|TRBV11-1|TRBD2
CASSYGTIGTDTQYF
>15|TRBV6-5|TRBD1
CASSYTDRANQPQHF
>14|TRBV28|.
CATTTGLRTDTQYF
>14|TRBV7-9|.
CASSMNLKTGEAFF
>21|TRBV7-3|TRBD2
CASSSWGLAGAASSGANVLTF
>14|TRBV5-4|TRBD2
CASSLVRGGGEQYF
>13|TRBV2|.
CASSGDRNYEQYF
>9|TRBV20-1|.
CSATDEQYF
>15|TRBV4-2|.
CASSQERTPVGGYTF
>13|TRBV4-1|.
CASSGGYQETQYF
>14|TRBV5-4|.
CASSLDSDGETQYF
>15|TRBV6-5|.
CASSLGGDPNQPQHF
>16|TRBV28|.
CASSRPEALNTGELFF
>14|TRBV25-1|TRBD1
CASSDGGQSYEQYF
>15|TRBV7-8|TRBD2
CASSLGPSGQETQYF
>14|TRBV3-1/TRBV3-2|TRBD1
CASRQGAQNSPLHF
>14|TRBV2|TRBD1
CASSEGTGNYEQYF
>15|TRBV13|.
CASSSHTGSGTEAFF
>14|TRBV25-1|.
CASPSGAEQAEAFF
>11|TRBV20-1|.
CSARVGGAQHF
>15|TRBV28|TRBD2
CASSLAGGPKNIQYF
>13|TRBV5-4|.
CASSLDRNTEAFF
>12|TRBV6-5|TRBD2
CASSKLAGEQYF
>15|TRBV20-1|TRBD1
CSASSGTGPTGELFF
>15|TRBV6-1|TRBD1
CASSEYGDRGPGYTF
>13|TRBV6-5|TRBD1
CASSPDRDYGYTF
>14|TRBV10-3|TRBD2
CAISDAGGQETQYF
>14|TRBV19|.
CASSIPRYNQPQHF
>14|TRBV6-5|TRBD2
CASSPGGARETQYF
>16|TRBV5-6|.
CASSRREYRGITEAFF
>13|TRBV6-4|.
CASSASVNTEAFF